This TCR beta chain was sequenced during a study of vaccination effects on CD4 cells after COVID-19. About the research overall: After the second dose, samples were taken at median day 72. Culturing of 2 million to 2.5 million PBMC per well took place with approximately 10 IU/ml IL-2 and approximately 9.1 ug/ml peptides.

Measured with immunoSEQ multiplex PCR; TCRdb has only the in-frame clones, and not every one. In the table there are around 50,000 clones, roughly three quarters of which are singletons. To note about this clone: The target antigen is unknown.

Germline V CDR1 and CDR2: KGHSH, LQKENI. The CDR3 is 15 amino acids. V shed 2 bases and J 3 bases; nucleotides not matched to a gene: 7. Subsequent to a culture period of about ten days, CD4+ T cells were isolated. The vaccine given was either BNT162b2 or mRNA-1273, in two doses. Sample: CD4+ T cells from PBMCs cultured without peptide, taken after COVID-19 vaccination. V gene TRBV18 combines with J gene TRBJ2-7; 7 bases are shared with TRBD1. The TCR comes from a human donor who received a COVID-19 vaccine. The CDR3 reads CASSPATGLGYEQYF. In DNA, the CDR3 is TGTGCCAGCTCACCAGCGACAGGGTTAGGCTACGAGCAGTACTTC.